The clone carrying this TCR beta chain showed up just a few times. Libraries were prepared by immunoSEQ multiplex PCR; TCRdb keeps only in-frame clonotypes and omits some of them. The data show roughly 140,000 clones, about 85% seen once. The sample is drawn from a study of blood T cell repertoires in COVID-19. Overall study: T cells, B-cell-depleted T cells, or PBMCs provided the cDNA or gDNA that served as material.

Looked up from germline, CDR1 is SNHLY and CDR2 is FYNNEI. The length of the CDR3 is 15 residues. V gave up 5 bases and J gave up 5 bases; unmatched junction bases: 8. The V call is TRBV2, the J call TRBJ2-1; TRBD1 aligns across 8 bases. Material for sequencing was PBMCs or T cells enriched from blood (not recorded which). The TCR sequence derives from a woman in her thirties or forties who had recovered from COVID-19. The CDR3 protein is CASSMDRENNNEQFF. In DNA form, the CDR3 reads TGTGCCAGCAGTATGGACAGGGAGAACAACAATGAGCAGTTCTTC.